This T cell receptor (beta chain) stems from a study of CDR3 diversity in severe acne. TCRdb re-called the PCR reads through MiXCR, storing one row per CDR3 protein. Of around 100,000 distinct CDR3 sequences in the sample, about half are singletons; the top ten hold about an eighth. The germline V gene encodes CDR1 SNHLY and CDR2 FYNNEI. The CDR3 runs to 13 residues. V was clipped by 7 bases and J by 3 bases, with 9 bases between them. The clonotype was recovered from a male donor with acne. This rearrangement joins TRBV2 to TRBJ1-4; possibly TRBD1 for D (5 bases). Sequenced: blood. The CDR3 coding sequence is TGTGCCAGCAAGACAGAAGCTAATGAAAAACTGTTTTTT. The encoded protein is CASKTEANEKLFF.